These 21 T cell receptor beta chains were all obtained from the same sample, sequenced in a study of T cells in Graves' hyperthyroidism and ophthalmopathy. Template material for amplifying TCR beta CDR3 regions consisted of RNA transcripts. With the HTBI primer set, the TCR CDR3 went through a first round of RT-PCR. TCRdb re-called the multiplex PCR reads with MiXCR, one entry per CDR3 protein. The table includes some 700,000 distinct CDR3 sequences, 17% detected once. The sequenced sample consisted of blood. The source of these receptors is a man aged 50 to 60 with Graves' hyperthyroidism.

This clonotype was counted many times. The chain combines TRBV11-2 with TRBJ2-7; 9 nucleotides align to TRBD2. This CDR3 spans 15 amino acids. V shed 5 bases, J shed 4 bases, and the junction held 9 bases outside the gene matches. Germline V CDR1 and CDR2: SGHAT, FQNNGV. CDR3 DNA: TGTGCCAGCAGCGGAACGGCGGGAGGGATTTACGAGCAGTACTTC. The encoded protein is CASSGTAGGIYEQYF.

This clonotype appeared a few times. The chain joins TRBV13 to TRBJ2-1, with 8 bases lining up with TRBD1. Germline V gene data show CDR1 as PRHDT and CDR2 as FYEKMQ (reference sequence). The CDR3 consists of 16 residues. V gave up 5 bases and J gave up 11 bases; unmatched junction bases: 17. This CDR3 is CASSPPQGAWTGKQFF. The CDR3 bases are TGTGCCAGCAGCCCCCCTCAGGGGGCGTGGACTGGTAAGCAGTTCTTC.

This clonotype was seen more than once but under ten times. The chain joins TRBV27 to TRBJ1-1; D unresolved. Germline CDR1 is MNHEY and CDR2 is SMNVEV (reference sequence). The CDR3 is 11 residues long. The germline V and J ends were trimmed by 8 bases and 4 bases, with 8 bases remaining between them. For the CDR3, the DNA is TGTGCCAGCCTCATCGGCACTGAAGCTTTCTTT. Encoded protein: CASLIGTEAFF.

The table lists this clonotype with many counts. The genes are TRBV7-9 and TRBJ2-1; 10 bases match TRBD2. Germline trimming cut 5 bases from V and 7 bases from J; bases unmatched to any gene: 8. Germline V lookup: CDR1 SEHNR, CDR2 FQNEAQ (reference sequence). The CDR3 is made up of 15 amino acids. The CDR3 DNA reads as TGTGCCAGCAGCCCCCGGGAGCGGGAGGGGAATGAGCAGTTCTTC. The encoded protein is CASSPREREGNEQFF. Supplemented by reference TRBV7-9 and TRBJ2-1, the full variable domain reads DTGVSQNPRHKITKRGQNVTFRCDPISEHNRLYWYRQTLGQGPEFLTYFQNEAQLEKSRLLSDRFSAERPKGSFSTLEIQRTEQGDSAMYLCASSPREREGNEQFFGPGTRLTVL.

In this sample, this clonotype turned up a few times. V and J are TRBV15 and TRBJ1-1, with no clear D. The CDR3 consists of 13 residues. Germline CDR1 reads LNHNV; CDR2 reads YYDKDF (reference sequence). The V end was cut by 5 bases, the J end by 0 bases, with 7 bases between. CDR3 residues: CATSPYLNTEAFF. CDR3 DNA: TGTGCCACCAGCCCATACTTGAACACTGAAGCTTTCTTT.

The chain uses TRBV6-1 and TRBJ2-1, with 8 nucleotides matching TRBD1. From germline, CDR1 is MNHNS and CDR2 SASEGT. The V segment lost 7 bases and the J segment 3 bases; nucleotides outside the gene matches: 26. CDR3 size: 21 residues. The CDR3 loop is CASTPVQGVISVQRVYNEQFF. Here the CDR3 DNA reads TGTGCCAGCACTCCGGTACAGGGGGTTATTAGCGTACAACGGGTCTACAATGAGCAGTTCTTC.

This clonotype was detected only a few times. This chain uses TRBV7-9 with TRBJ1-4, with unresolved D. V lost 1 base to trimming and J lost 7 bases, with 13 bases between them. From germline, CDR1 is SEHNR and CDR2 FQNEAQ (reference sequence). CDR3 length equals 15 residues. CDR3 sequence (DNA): TGTGCCAGCAGCTTAGAGGCCGAGGTTTCTGAAAAACTGTTTTTT. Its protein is CASSLEAEVSEKLFF.

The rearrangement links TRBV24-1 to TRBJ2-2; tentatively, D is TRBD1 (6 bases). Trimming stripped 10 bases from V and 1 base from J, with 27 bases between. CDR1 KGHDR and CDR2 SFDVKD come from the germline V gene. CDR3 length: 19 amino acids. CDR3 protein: CATSASPYHGGLNTGELFF. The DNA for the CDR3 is TGTGCCACGTCTGCATCTCCCTATCATGGGGGCTTGAACACCGGGGAGCTGTTTTTT.

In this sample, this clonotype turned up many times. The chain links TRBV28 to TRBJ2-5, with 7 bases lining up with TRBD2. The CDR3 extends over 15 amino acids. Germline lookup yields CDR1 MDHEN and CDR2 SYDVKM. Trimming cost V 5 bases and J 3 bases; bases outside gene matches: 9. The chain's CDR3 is CASSHDGLAEETQYF. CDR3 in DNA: TGTGCCAGCAGTCATGATGGGCTAGCGGAAGAGACCCAGTACTTC.

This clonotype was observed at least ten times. The CDR3 DNA follows: TGTGCCAGCAGCTTAGGACGGGCGGGGGGCGGAAGCTCCTACAATGAGCAGTTCTTC. This gives the protein CASSLGRAGGGSSYNEQFF. The chain joins TRBV7-2 to TRBJ2-1, with 8 bases matching TRBD2. Germline trimming cut 1 base from V and 0 bases from J; bases unmatched to any gene: 11. CDR1 and CDR2 from the germline V gene are SGHTA and FQGNSA. The CDR3 is 19 amino acids.

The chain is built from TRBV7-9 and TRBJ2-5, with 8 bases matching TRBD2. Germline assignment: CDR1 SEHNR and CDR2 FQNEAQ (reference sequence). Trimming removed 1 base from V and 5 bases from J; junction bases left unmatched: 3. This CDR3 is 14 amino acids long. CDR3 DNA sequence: TGTGCCAGCAGCTTAGGACTAGCGAGGGAGACCCAGTACTTC. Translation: CASSLGLARETQYF. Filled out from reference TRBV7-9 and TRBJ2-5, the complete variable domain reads DTGVSQNPRHKITKRGQNVTFRCDPISEHNRLYWYRQTLGQGPEFLTYFQNEAQLEKSRLLSDRFSAERPKGSFSTLEIQRTEQGDSAMYLCASSLGLARETQYFGPGTRLLVL.

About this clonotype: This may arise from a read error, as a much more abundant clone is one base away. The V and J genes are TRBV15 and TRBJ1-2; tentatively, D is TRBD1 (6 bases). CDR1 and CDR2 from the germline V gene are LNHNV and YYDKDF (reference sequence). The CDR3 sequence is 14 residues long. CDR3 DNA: TGTACCACCAGCAGGGGAAGGACCCCCGATGGCTACACCTTC. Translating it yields CTTSRGRTPDGYTF.

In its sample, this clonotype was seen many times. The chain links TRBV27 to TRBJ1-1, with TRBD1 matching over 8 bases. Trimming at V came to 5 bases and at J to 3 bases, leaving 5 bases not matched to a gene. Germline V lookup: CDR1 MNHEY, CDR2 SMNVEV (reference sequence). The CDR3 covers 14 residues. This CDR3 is CASSDRGVDTEAFF. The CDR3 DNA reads TGTGCCAGCAGTGACAGGGGTGTTGACACTGAAGCTTTCTTT.

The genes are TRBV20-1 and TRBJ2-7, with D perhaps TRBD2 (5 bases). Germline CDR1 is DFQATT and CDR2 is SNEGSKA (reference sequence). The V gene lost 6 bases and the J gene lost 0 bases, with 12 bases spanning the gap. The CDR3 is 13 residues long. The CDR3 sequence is CSASKGSSYEQYF. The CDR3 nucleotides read TGCAGTGCCAGTAAAGGGAGCTCCTACGAGCAGTACTTC.

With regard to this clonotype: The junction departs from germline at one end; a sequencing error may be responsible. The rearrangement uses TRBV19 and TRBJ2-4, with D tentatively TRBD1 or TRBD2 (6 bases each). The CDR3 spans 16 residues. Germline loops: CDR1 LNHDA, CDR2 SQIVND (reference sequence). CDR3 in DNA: TGTGCCGGTAGTAGGGGGGACTTTTCGGATGGAAACATTCAGTACTTC. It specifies CAGSRGDFSDGNIQYF.

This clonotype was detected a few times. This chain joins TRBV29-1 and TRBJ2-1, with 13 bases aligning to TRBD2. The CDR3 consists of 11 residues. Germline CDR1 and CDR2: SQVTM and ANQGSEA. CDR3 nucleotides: TGCAGTGAGGCGGGACTAGCGGGACAGTTCTTC. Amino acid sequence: CSEAGLAGQFF.

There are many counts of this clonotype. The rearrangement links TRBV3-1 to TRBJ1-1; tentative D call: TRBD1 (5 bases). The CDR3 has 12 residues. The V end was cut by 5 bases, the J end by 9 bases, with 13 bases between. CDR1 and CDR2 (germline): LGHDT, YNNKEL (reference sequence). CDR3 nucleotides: TGTGCCAGCAGCTCCACCGGGGGTAAAGCTTTCTTT. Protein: CASSSTGGKAFF.

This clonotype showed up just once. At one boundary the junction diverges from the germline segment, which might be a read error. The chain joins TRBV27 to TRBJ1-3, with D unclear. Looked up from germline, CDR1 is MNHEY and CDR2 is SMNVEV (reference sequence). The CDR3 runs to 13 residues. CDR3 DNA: TGTGCCAGCGGGCCAGACATAGGAAACACCATATGTTTT. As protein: CASGPDIGNTICF.

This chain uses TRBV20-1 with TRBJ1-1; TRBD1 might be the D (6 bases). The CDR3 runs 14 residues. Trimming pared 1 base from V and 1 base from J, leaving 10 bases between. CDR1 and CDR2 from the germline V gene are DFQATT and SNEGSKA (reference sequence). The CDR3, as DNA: TGCAGTGCTAGAGCGGGGGCAGAGAACACTGAAGCTTTCTTT. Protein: CSARAGAENTEAFF.

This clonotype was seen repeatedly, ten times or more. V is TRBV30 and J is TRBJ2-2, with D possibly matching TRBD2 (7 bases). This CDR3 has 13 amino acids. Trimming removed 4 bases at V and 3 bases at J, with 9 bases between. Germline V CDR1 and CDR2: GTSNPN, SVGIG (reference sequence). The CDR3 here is CAWTGGHTGELFF. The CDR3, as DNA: TGTGCCTGGACCGGGGGGCACACCGGGGAGCTGTTTTTT.

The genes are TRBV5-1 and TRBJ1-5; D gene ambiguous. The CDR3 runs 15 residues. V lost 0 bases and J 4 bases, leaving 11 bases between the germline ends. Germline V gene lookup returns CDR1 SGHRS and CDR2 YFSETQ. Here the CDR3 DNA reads TGCGCCAGCAGCTTGGGTACCTTCGGGAATCAGCCCCAGCATTTT. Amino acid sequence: CASSLGTFGNQPQHF.